The rows below give T cell receptor beta chains drawn from one sample of a study of Graves' ophthalmopathy and Graves' hyperthyroidism. MiXCR, applied by TCRdb to the multiplex PCR reads, yields one record per CDR3 protein. The table shows around 1,200,000 distinct CDR3 sequences, with 36% occurring only once. The sample taken for sequencing was peripheral blood or thyroid tissue (not recorded which). These receptors all come from an adult man with Graves' hyperthyroidism. The CDR3 runs from the conserved cysteine through the conserved F or W. D genes are given only for firm matches. Not every row has a clone size; where given, it reads once, few, many or a size class.

d_call,cdr3_length,clone_size,j_call,v_call,cdr3_nt,cdr3_aa
-,13,many,TRBJ1-1,TRBV29-1,TGCAGCGTTCCCCCGGGCCTGAACACTGAAGCTTTCTTT,CSVPPGLNTEAFF
-,14,-,TRBJ2-1,TRBV7-9,TGTGCCAGCATCGCACCCCAGGGGGGCAATGAGCAGTTCTTC,CASIAPQGGNEQFF
TRBD1,16,-,TRBJ2-2,TRBV6-5,TGTGCCAGCAGTTCATACAGGGGGCCGCGGGCCGGGGAGCTGTTTTTT,CASSSYRGPRAGELFF
-,12,-,TRBJ1-1,TRBV28,TGTGCCAGCGGGCGTCTCGACACTGAAGCTTTCTTT,CASGRLDTEAFF
-,14,-,TRBJ2-7,TRBV12-3/TRBV12-4,TGTGCCAGCAGTTACTCCGGACTACGGTACGAGCAGTACTTC,CASSYSGLRYEQYF
-,17,-,TRBJ1-6,TRBV4-3,TGCGCCAGCAGCCAAGCCCCTGCGCAGGGCCATAATTCACCCCTCCACTTT,CASSQAPAQGHNSPLHF
-,16,-,TRBJ1-5,TRBV9,TGTGCCAGCAGCGTACAGGGGAGAGGTGGCAATCAGCCCCAGCATTTT,CASSVQGRGGNQPQHF
-,14,-,TRBJ1-1,TRBV27,TGTGCCAGCAGTTCCCCTCAAAGGGGCACTGAAGCTTTCTTT,CASSSPQRGTEAFF
TRBD1,14,-,TRBJ1-3,TRBV20-1,TGCAGTGCTAGAAGGGCAGGGGGCGGGAACACCATATATTTT,CSARRAGGGNTIYF
TRBD1,15,-,TRBJ2-5,TRBV12-3/TRBV12-4,TGTGCCAGCGGTCCTCTGACAGGGGGCCAAGAGACCCAGTACTTC,CASGPLTGGQETQYF
TRBD1,14,-,TRBJ1-6,TRBV19,TGTGCCAGTAGTAAAGACAGGGAGCTTTCACCCCTCCACTTT,CASSKDRELSPLHF
-,20,-,TRBJ2-7,TRBV5-1,-,CASSFYICSASRDRADEQYF
-,13,-,TRBJ2-7,TRBV12-3/TRBV12-4,TGTGCCAGCAGTTTCTGGAGGGACCACGAGCAGTACTTC,CASSFWRDHEQYF
-,13,many,TRBJ2-7,TRBV5-1,TGCGCCAGCAGCTTGAACGCCGCCGGCGAGCAGTACTTC,CASSLNAAGEQYF
-,11,many,TRBJ2-5,TRBV2,TGTGCCAGCAGTGATTTTACTATATGGTACTTC,CASSDFTIWYF
-,12,-,TRBJ2-7,TRBV15,TGTGCCACCAGCAGACACTCCGGGGAGCAGTACTTC,CATSRHSGEQYF
TRBD1,16,-,TRBJ1-4,TRBV6-5,TGTGCCAGCAGTTGGGGACAGCCGGGCCCTAATGAAAAACTGTTTTTT,CASSWGQPGPNEKLFF
-,15,once,TRBJ2-6,TRBV19,TGTGCCACCCTGGCGGACCCCTCTGGGGCCAACGTCCTGACTTTC,CATLADPSGANVLTF
TRBD1,14,-,TRBJ2-2,TRBV28,TGTGCCACGGGACAGGGCTTGAGCACCGGGGAGCTGTTTTTT,CATGQGLSTGELFF
-,19,many,TRBJ2-7,TRBV7-8,TGTGCCAGCAGCTCCTTAGGAGTTTTTAGTATGCGGGGCTCCTACGAGCAGTACTTC,CASSSLGVFSMRGSYEQYF
TRBD1,12,-,TRBJ1-4,TRBV15,TGTGCCACGCGGACAGGGAACGAAAAACTGTTTTTT,CATRTGNEKLFF
-,14,-,TRBJ2-1,TRBV15,TGTGCCACCAGCAGAGATGGGGGAAACAATGAGCAGTTCTTC,CATSRDGGNNEQFF
TRBD1,16,few,TRBJ2-5,TRBV10-2,TGCGCCAGCAGTGAGTCATACAGGGGGTGGCAAGAGACCCAGTACTTC,CASSESYRGWQETQYF
-,15,few,TRBJ1-2,TRBV12-3/TRBV12-4,TGTGCCAGCAGTTACGGTCCAGGGGCAGACTATGGCTACACCTTC,CASSYGPGADYGYTF
-,14,-,TRBJ1-6,TRBV7-2,TGTGCCAGCAGCCTCCGAGGCTCGGGTTTACCCCTCCACTTT,CASSLRGSGLPLHF